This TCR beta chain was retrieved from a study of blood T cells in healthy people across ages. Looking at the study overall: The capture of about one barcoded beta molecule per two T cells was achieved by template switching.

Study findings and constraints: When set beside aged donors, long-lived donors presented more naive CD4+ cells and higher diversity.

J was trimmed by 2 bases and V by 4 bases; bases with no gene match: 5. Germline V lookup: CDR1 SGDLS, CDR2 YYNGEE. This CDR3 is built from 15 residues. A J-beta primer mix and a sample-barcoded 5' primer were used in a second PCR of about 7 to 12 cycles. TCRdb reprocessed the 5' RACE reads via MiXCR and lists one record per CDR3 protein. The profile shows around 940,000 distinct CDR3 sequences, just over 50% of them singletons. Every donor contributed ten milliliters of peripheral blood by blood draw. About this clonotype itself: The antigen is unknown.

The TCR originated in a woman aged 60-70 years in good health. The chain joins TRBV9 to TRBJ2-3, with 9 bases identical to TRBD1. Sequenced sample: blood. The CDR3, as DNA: TGTGCCAGCAGCACCCGACAGGGGGTCACAGATACGCAGTATTTT. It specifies CASSTRQGVTDTQYF.